Listed here are 24 T cell receptor beta chains from one sample, sequenced in a study of breast tumors, draining lymph nodes, adjacent tissues. The lymph nodes were axillary draining lymph nodes from breast cancer patients. TCRdb reprocessed the multiplex PCR reads via MiXCR and lists one record per CDR3 protein. The sample includes approximately 140,000 distinct CDR3 sequences, around a third of them seen just once. The source material was axillary lymph node tissue. The receptors derive from a female donor with breast cancer. Some clones in this sample may be carry-over from other donors' samples.

At least ten counts were recorded for this clonotype. The rearrangement uses TRBV2 and TRBJ1-5, with 7 bases fitting TRBD1. Germline V lookup: CDR1 SNHLY, CDR2 FYNNEI. The CDR3 covers 13 residues. V trimming: 8 bases; J trimming: 4 bases; junction bases outside the gene matches: 5. CDR3 region: CASAQGGNQPQHF. The CDR3 region has the DNA TGTGCCAGCGCCCAGGGGGGAAATCAGCCCCAGCATTTT.

The rearrangement joins TRBV14 to TRBJ1-6; D possibly corresponds to TRBD1 (5 bases). In germline, CDR1 is SGHDN, CDR2 FVKESK. The CDR3 is made up of 12 amino acids. The V and J ends lost 10 bases and 3 bases respectively, with 7 bases between them. For the CDR3, the DNA is TGTGCCATCAGGGACTATAATTCACCCCTCCACTTT. Residues: CAIRDYNSPLHF.

This clonotype showed up just once. A much larger clone lies a single base off, so this may be a read error. V gene TRBV6-2 or TRBV6-3 combines with J gene TRBJ2-1, with D possibly being TRBD2 (6 bases). In germline, CDR1 is MNHEY, CDR2 SVGEGT. The CDR3 is 15 residues long. The CDR3 DNA sequence: TGTGCCAGCACCGGGACTCTAAGCTCCTACAATGGGCAGTTCTTC. It specifies CASTGTLSSYNGQFF.

Comments on this clonotype: Being one base from a much bigger clone, this may be a read error. This chain joins TRBV20-1 and TRBJ2-5, with TRBD2 matching 7 bases. The germline gives CDR1 DFQATT, CDR2 SNEGSKA (reference sequence). With 5 bases clipped from V and 7 bases from J, the junction kept 13 bases outside the gene matches. This CDR3 spans 14 amino acids. The CDR3 is CSAGGEGLGATQYF. DNA of the CDR3: TGCAGTGCTGGAGGGGAGGGACTGGGAGCGACCCAGTACTTC.

This clonotype has a single count. This CDR3 is CASSPRGRSETQYF. CDR3 in DNA: TGCGCCAGCAGCCCTAGGGGTAGGTCGGAGACCCAGTACTTC. The rearrangement joins TRBV4-1 to TRBJ2-5; a possible D gene is TRBD1 (5 bases). This CDR3 region has 14 residues. V was clipped by 4 bases and J by 5 bases, with 14 bases between them. Germline CDR1 and CDR2: MGHRA and YSYEKL.

The V gene is TRBV19, the J gene TRBJ1-6; TRBD1 aligns across 7 bases. Trimming at V came to 6 bases and at J to 8 bases, leaving 10 bases not matched to a gene. The CDR3 is 15 amino acids. Looked up from germline, CDR1 is LNHDA and CDR2 is SQIVND (reference sequence). Written as DNA, the CDR3 is TGTGCCAGTAGCCCTCTAGGGACAGATGATTCACCCCTCCACTTT. It is translated as CASSPLGTDDSPLHF.

This clonotype has ten or more counts. The chain is built from TRBV9 and TRBJ2-2; 10 nucleotides match TRBD2. Trimming at V came to 4 bases and at J to 5 bases, leaving 14 bases not matched to a gene. The CDR3 is 18 amino acids. Germline V gene data show CDR1 as SGDLS and CDR2 as YYNGEE. For the CDR3, the DNA is TGTGCCAGCAGCCCAACAGGTTTAGCGGGGGGAAGGACCGGGGAGCTGTTTTTT. This translates into CASSPTGLAGGRTGELFF.

This chain joins TRBV19 and TRBJ1-1, with D perhaps TRBD1 (6 bases). CDR1 and CDR2 from the germline V gene are LNHDA and SQIVND (reference sequence). The CDR3 consists of 12 residues. Trimming stripped 10 bases from V and 3 bases from J, with 12 bases between. The CDR3 spells CATTRGDTEAFF. Here the CDR3 DNA reads TGTGCCACCACAAGGGGGGACACTGAAGCTTTCTTT.

In this sample, this clonotype turned up many times. The J gene is TRBJ2-5, the V gene TRBV7-9; D possibly corresponds to TRBD1 (6 bases). Germline V gene sequence: CDR1 SEHNR, CDR2 FQNEAQ (reference sequence). The CDR3 is 14 amino acids. Trimming took 5 bases from V and 0 from J, leaving 10 bases between them. The CDR3 coding sequence is TGTGCCAGCAGCATCAGACAGGACCAAGAGACCCAGTACTTC. Translation: CASSIRQDQETQYF.

A few counts support this clonotype. This may be a read error, as it is one base from a much larger clone. The gene calls are TRBV7-8 and TRBJ2-3; 9 positions match TRBD2. This CDR3 is 19 amino acids long. Germline V lookup: CDR1 SGHVS, CDR2 FQNEAQ. V gave up 2 bases and J gave up 4 bases; unmatched junction bases: 16. CDR3 region: CASSLRSGGWPTSPDTQYF. CDR3 DNA: TGTGCCAGCAGCTTACGGAGCGGGGGGTGGCCGACTAGCCCAGATACGCAGTATTTT.

This clonotype was picked up a small number of times. The V and J genes are TRBV28 and TRBJ1-5, with a possible D match to TRBD1 (6 bases). V was cut by 6 bases and J by 6 bases, with 15 bases left in between. The CDR3 has 14 residues. Germline CDR1 MDHEN, CDR2 SYDVKM. CDR3 sequence (DNA): TGTGCCAGCAGGTCCCACAGGGAAGGTCAGCCCCAGCATTTT. The encoded protein is CASRSHREGQPQHF.

This clonotype was picked up a small number of times. A clone one base away is much larger, so this may be a read error. This rearrangement joins TRBV6-4 to TRBJ2-2; 10 nucleotides align to TRBD2. The CDR3 sequence is 17 residues long. Germline V lookup: CDR1 MRHNA, CDR2 SNTAGT. V lost 5 bases, J lost 1 base, and 7 bases stayed unmatched. CDR3 sequence reads: CASSPLAGDLNTGELFF. CDR3 in DNA: TGTGCCAGCAGTCCCCTAGCGGGGGACCTGAACACCGGGGAGCTGTTTTTT.

In this sample, this clonotype turned up many times. The rearrangement links TRBV3-1 to TRBJ1-2, with D hard to call. Germline-derived CDR1 and CDR2 are LGHDT and YNNKEL (reference sequence). Deletions cut 3 bases from V and 3 bases from J, with 11 bases between. The CDR3 consists of 14 residues. CDR3 sequence (DNA): TGTGCCAGCAGCCAGCGGGGTTCAGACTATGGCTACACCTTC. This codes for CASSQRGSDYGYTF.

J is TRBJ2-5 and V is TRBV20-1, with 8 bases lining up with TRBD1. The CDR3 runs to 15 residues. The ends lost 0 bases at V and 4 bases at J; junction bases unmatched: 7. Looked up from germline, CDR1 is DFQATT and CDR2 is SNEGSKA (reference sequence). CDR3 sequence reads: CSAREEDRVGETQYF. CDR3 nucleotides: TGCAGTGCTAGAGAAGAGGACAGGGTGGGAGAGACCCAGTACTTC.

The gene calls are TRBV5-8 and TRBJ1-1; D is unresolved. Germline V gene lookup returns CDR1 SGHTS and CDR2 YDEGEE. Trimming took off 4 bases at V and 0 bases at J, with 10 bases between the two ends. This CDR3 comprises 14 residues. CDR3 sequence reads: CASSGRSMNTEAFF. The CDR3 DNA reads TGTGCCAGCAGCGGCCGTAGCATGAACACTGAAGCTTTCTTT.

In its sample, this clonotype was seen many times. V gene TRBV3-1 combines with J gene TRBJ1-4, with D tentatively TRBD1 (5 bases). The CDR3 spans 14 residues. Trimming stripped 2 bases from V and 7 bases from J, with 11 bases between. The germline CDR1 and CDR2 sequences are LGHDT and YNNKEL (reference sequence). The CDR3: CASSQIGATEKLFF. The CDR3 region has the DNA TGTGCCAGCAGCCAAATCGGGGCTACTGAAAAACTGTTTTTT.

In regard to this clonotype: Just one base apart from a much larger clone, this may be a read error. The rearrangement uses TRBV11-1 and TRBJ2-7; 7 positions agree with TRBD2. V trimming: 4 bases; J trimming: 6 bases; junction bases outside the gene matches: 12. The CDR3 contains 15 residues. Germline CDR1 is SGHAT and CDR2 is FQDESV (reference sequence). The CDR3 loop is CASSSPGTTEGEQYF. CDR3 nucleotide sequence: TGTGCCAGCAGCTCCCCCGGGACTACGGAGGGCGAGCAGTACTTC.

A note on this clonotype: A junction boundary mismatches the germline segment, possibly from a read error. V gene TRBV11-2 combines with J gene TRBJ2-7, with a possible D match to TRBD2 (6 bases). This CDR3 contains 14 residues. Germline CDR1 SGHAT, CDR2 FQNNGV. CDR3 protein: CASNTGLQPTEQHF. DNA of the CDR3: TGTGCCAGCAACACCGGACTACAGCCGACTGAGCAGCACTTC.

Details on this clonotype: The junction does not match germline at one end; this may be a read error. J is TRBJ2-7 and V is TRBV11-1, with TRBD1 matching over 9 bases. The CDR3 length is 14 residues. Germline V gene data show CDR1 as SGHAT and CDR2 as FQDESV (reference sequence). The CDR3 sequence: CASSQDRGFGERYF. The CDR3 bases are TGTGCCAGCAGCCAGGACAGGGGATTTGGGGAGCGGTACTTC. Based on the CDR3 plus reference TRBV11-1 and TRBJ2-7, the full variable domain is EAEVAQSPRYKITEKSQAVAFWCDPISGHATLYWYRQILGQGPELLVQFQDESVVDDSQLPKDRFSAERLKGVDSTLKIQPAELGDSAMYLCASSQDRGFGERYFGPGTRLTVT.

This clonotype was counted at least ten times. V gene TRBV19 combines with J gene TRBJ1-6; weak D call: TRBD1 (5 bases). CDR3 size: 15 residues. Germline V gene data show CDR1 as LNHDA and CDR2 as SQIVND (reference sequence). V was trimmed by 6 bases and J by 9 bases, leaving 18 bases between them. CDR3 loop: CASSRLVGDSSPLHF. The CDR3 DNA sequence: TGTGCCAGTAGCAGGCTTGTAGGGGATAGTTCACCCCTCCACTTT.

This clonotype was observed at least ten times. For the CDR3, the DNA is TGCGCCAGCAGCCCACAGGGAAGCTCCTACAATGAGCAGTTCTTC. As protein: CASSPQGSSYNEQFF. The chain links TRBV5-1 to TRBJ2-1; perhaps TRBD1 as D (6 bases). V lost 4 bases, J lost 0 bases, and 11 bases lay in between. CDR1 SGHRS and CDR2 YFSETQ come from the germline V gene. The CDR3 is made up of 15 amino acids.

The gene calls are TRBV4-2 and TRBJ2-1; 9 bases match TRBD2. The CDR3 has 18 amino acids. Germline CDR1 reads LGHNA; CDR2 reads YNFKEQ. V was pared by 1 base and J by 1 base, with 8 bases of the junction left unmatched. CDR3 residues: CASSQGIAGAQSYNEQFF. The DNA for the CDR3 is TGTGCCAGCAGCCAAGGTATAGCGGGGGCCCAATCCTACAATGAGCAGTTCTTC.

This clonotype was seen more than once but under ten times. One base away lies a much larger clone, so this may be a sequencing read error. In DNA form, the CDR3 reads TGTGCCAGCAGTCCAGGGAGGACAAAAGAGACCCAGCACTTC. This gives the protein CASSPGRTKETQHF. This sequence joins TRBV6-6 and TRBJ2-5; tentative D call: TRBD2 (6 bases). Germline CDR1 reads MNHNY; CDR2 reads SVGAGI (reference sequence). The CDR3 loop spans 14 amino acids.

V usage is TRBV2 and J usage is TRBJ1-4, with 7 bases lining up with TRBD1. With V trimmed by 6 bases and J by 5 bases, 9 bases remained unmatched. This CDR3 contains 15 residues. The V gene's germline CDR1 is SNHLY and CDR2 FYNNEI. CDR3 nucleotide sequence: TGTGCCAGCAGGCCAGGGGGACAGCCAAATGAAAAACTGTTTTTT. Amino acid sequence: CASRPGGQPNEKLFF.